Listed below are T cell receptor beta chains from one sample, sequenced in a study of T cell changes during pregnancy in multiple sclerosis. Using immunoSEQ multiplex PCR, the repertoire was profiled, and TCRdb retains in-frame clones only, with some absent. The sample shows 50,000 to 65,000 clones, about 88% of them seen only once. This specimen was peripheral blood, taken after pregnancy. These TCRs come from a female donor with multiple sclerosis, enrolled in a pregnancy study. The CDR3 runs from the conserved cysteine through the conserved F or W. D genes are given only for firm matches.

J gene,D gene,V gene,CDR3 DNA,CDR3 protein
TRBJ2-7,-,TRBV27,TGTGCCAGCAGTTTATCACCCAGTCCCTACGAGCAGTACTTC,CASSLSPSPYEQYF
TRBJ2-1,-,TRBV28,TGTGCCAGTGGACAGATTGAGGGCAATGAGCAGTTCTTC,CASGQIEGNEQFF
TRBJ1-1,TRBD1,TRBV14,TGTGCCAGCAGCCAAGTCTGGACAGGAATGAACACTGAAGCTTTCTTT,CASSQVWTGMNTEAFF
TRBJ1-2,-,TRBV6-4,TGTGCCAGCAGCGCAGACAGAGGCTACACCTTC,CASSADRGYTF
TRBJ2-7,TRBD1,TRBV18,TGTGCCAGCTCATCGTATGGACAGGGGCGAGTTTTTAGATACTACGAGCAGTACTTC,CASSSYGQGRVFRYYEQYF
TRBJ2-1,-,TRBV7-8,TGTGCCAGCAGCCCGATGGTTGGCGGCAATGAGCAGTTCTTC,CASSPMVGGNEQFF
TRBJ2-7,-,TRBV30,TGTGCCTTAGAGACGGGTCGCTACGAGCAGTACTTC,CALETGRYEQYF
TRBJ1-4,TRBD1,TRBV5-1,TGCGCCAGCAGCTTGGCAGGGGGCGGGGATGAAAAACTGTTTTTT,CASSLAGGGDEKLFF
TRBJ2-1,-,TRBV11-2,TGTGCCAGCAGCTTAGACAACCCGGACAGAGGAATAACCTACAATGAGCAGTTCTTC,CASSLDNPDRGITYNEQFF
TRBJ1-2,TRBD1,TRBV5-1,TGCGCCAGCAGCCCGTCGGGACAGGGGTCAGGCTACACCTTC,CASSPSGQGSGYTF
TRBJ2-7,TRBD2,TRBV30,TGTGCCTGGAGTGCACCCGAGACTAGCGGCACCTACGAGCAGTACTTC,CAWSAPETSGTYEQYF